This TCR beta chain was recorded in a study of blood T cell repertoires in COVID-19. Original data processing: Estimation of nucleated cell counts was performed using reference gene primer amplification. Clones were read by immunoSEQ multiplex PCR, and TCRdb kept only the in-frame ones, dropping some. V and J calls and clone size are those listed in that table; D and trimming were worked out from the DNA. Among fewer than 400,000 clones, around 84% were seen once, and the ten largest hold around 1.9%. The trim removed 0 bases at V and 6 bases at J, leaving 7 bases unmatched. Germline CDR1 LNHDA, CDR2 SQIVND (reference sequence). The CDR3 totals 15 residues.

Sample: PBMCs or T cells enriched from blood (not recorded which). The TCR sequence derives from a woman in her 30s who had been exposed to COVID-19. This rearrangement joins TRBV19 to TRBJ1-1, with TRBD1 identical over 7 bases. The CDR3 coding sequence is TGTGCCAGTAGTATAGATATACAGGGGCTCCCTGAAGCTTTCTTT. This codes for CASSIDIQGLPEAFF.